A selection of T cell receptor beta chains follows, all from one sample in a study of response to subunit inactivated influenza vaccine. TCRdb re-analysed the RT-PCR reads in MiXCR, keeping a single row per CDR3 protein. The sample has under 950,000 distinct CDR3 sequences, about 20% seen once. The input for sequencing was PBMCs from blood, taken 4 to 6 days after vaccination. The receptors come from a man over 45 who received an inactivated influenza vaccine. The CDR3 runs from the conserved cysteine through the conserved F or W. Each record gives: D gene, J gene, clone size, V gene, CDR3 DNA, CDR3 protein. The D gene is left open where the match is weak. Size values are once, few and many counts, or a class for expanded clones, and some rows have none.

TRBD1 | TRBJ2-1 | - | TRBV24-1 | TGTGCCACCAGTGATTATAGGGACAGGGGACAGAGCAATGAGCAGTTCTTC | CATSDYRDRGQSNEQFF
TRBD1 | TRBJ1-1 | - | TRBV13 | TGTGCCAGCAGCCTCCCCGGGACAGGGGCCCCCAACACTGAAGCTTTCTTT | CASSLPGTGAPNTEAFF
- | TRBJ2-3 | once | TRBV9 | TGTGCCAGCAGCGCCGCAGGGGTCCTGGCAGATACGCAGTATTTT | CASSAAGVLADTQYF
TRBD1 | TRBJ2-2 | - | TRBV18 | TGTGCCAGCTCACCGACAGGGGGCGCCTTGGCCGGGGAGCTGTTTTTT | CASSPTGGALAGELFF
- | TRBJ2-2 | - | TRBV6-5 | TGTGCCAGCAGTTACATAGGTACAGAGAACACCGGGGAGCTGTTTTTT | CASSYIGTENTGELFF
- | TRBJ1-5 | many | TRBV4-1 | TGCGCCAGCAGCCAAGATTGGATGAGCAATCAGCCCCAGCATTTT | CASSQDWMSNQPQHF
TRBD2 | TRBJ2-1 | few | TRBV20-1 | TGCAGTGCTAGAGATGCTAGCGGGAGGGCGGGAAATGAGCAGTTCTTC | CSARDASGRAGNEQFF
TRBD2 | TRBJ2-1 | - | TRBV15 | TGTGCCACCAGCAGAGTCCCCCCGCTAGCGGGTTACTACAATGAGCAGTTCTTC | CATSRVPPLAGYYNEQFF
- | TRBJ1-1 | few | TRBV20-1 | TGCAGTGCATCCGTTGCGGGGGGGAACACTGAAGCTTTCTTT | CSASVAGGNTEAFF
TRBD1 | TRBJ1-1 | many | TRBV4-1 | TGCGCCAGCAGCCAAGTCGTCCGGGACAGGGGGATGAACACTGAAGCTTTCTTT | CASSQVVRDRGMNTEAFF
- | TRBJ2-3 | - | TRBV6-2/TRBV6-3 | TGTGCCAGCAGTGGTCGGAGCGCAGATACGCAGTATTTT | CASSGRSADTQYF
- | TRBJ2-3 | - | TRBV29-1 | TGCAGCGTTGATCAGACTAACACAGATACGCAGTATTTT | CSVDQTNTDTQYF
TRBD1 | TRBJ2-1 | - | TRBV4-2 | TGTGCCAGCAGCCAAGGTGACAGGGGCTCCTACAATGAGCAGTTCTTC | CASSQGDRGSYNEQFF
- | TRBJ1-2 | few | TRBV20-1 | TGCAGTGCTAGGGGGGGAGGAGGGAGCGGCTACACCTTC | CSARGGGGSGYTF
- | TRBJ1-1 | few | TRBV20-1 | TGCAGTGCGGCCCGCGAGGGGAACACTGAAGCTTTCTTT | CSAAREGNTEAFF
- | TRBJ2-1 | - | TRBV6-2/TRBV6-3 | TGTGCCAGCACCAACGAGGGGGGGAGCTCCTACAATGAGCAGTTCTTC | CASTNEGGSSYNEQFF
- | TRBJ1-1 | - | TRBV6-5 | TGTGCCAGCAGTTACTCGTGGACAGTGAACACTGAAGCTTTCTTT | CASSYSWTVNTEAFF
- | TRBJ2-3 | - | TRBV6-2/TRBV6-3 | TGTGCCAGCAGTCGCCATCGGGGGGATACGCAGTATTTT | CASSRHRGDTQYF
TRBD1 | TRBJ1-5 | - | TRBV2 | TGTGCCAGCAGCGCCGAGGCGGGACAGGGCACCCAGCCCCAGCATTTT | CASSAEAGQGTQPQHF
- | TRBJ2-4 | - | TRBV5-1 | TGCGCCAGCAGCTCACAGGGTTTCAATAACATTCAGTACTTC | CASSSQGFNNIQYF
- | TRBJ1-1 | few | TRBV5-1 | TGCGCCAGCAGCTTGGGGGGAGCAGGGACTACTGAAGCTTTCTTT | CASSLGGAGTTEAFF
- | TRBJ2-1 | - | TRBV20-1 | TGCAGTGCTCAATCGCGTCGTGGTTCCTACAATGAGCAGTTCTTC | CSAQSRRGSYNEQFF
TRBD2 | TRBJ2-7 | - | TRBV5-5 | TGTGCCAGCAGCTTTACCTCAGGACTAGCTCCGCCCTACGAGCAGTACTTC | CASSFTSGLAPPYEQYF
- | TRBJ1-1 | - | TRBV29-1 | TGCAGCGTCGGCGGCAGGACGAGGCCTGAAGCTTTCTTT | CSVGGRTRPEAFF
TRBD2 | TRBJ2-1 | - | TRBV29-1 | TGCAGCGTCGGACTAGCGGGGGGATACAATGAGCAGTTCTTC | CSVGLAGGYNEQFF
TRBD1 | TRBJ2-2 | once | TRBV7-2 | TGTGCCAGCAGGCCCGGGACAGGGGGCTCCGGGGAGCTGTTTTTT | CASRPGTGGSGELFF
TRBD2 | TRBJ2-5 | few | TRBV10-3 | TGTGCCATCAGTGAGTCCTTCGCGGCTAGCGGGGGGGAAGAAGAGACCCAGTACTTC | CAISESFAASGGEEETQYF
TRBD1 | TRBJ2-2 | many | TRBV29-1 | TGCAGCATTCTAAGACAGGGAAACACCGGGGAGCTGTTTTTT | CSILRQGNTGELFF
TRBD1 | TRBJ1-4 | few | TRBV2 | TGTGCCAGCAGGGACAGGGAAATTACGGGTGAAAAACTGTTTTTT | CASRDREITGEKLFF
- | TRBJ2-4 | few | TRBV9 | TGTGCCAGCAGCCCTGGGGACGGAAACATTCAGTACTTC | CASSPGDGNIQYF
TRBD2 | TRBJ2-1 | - | TRBV6-5 | TGTGCCAGCAGTTACTCCGGGAGGCGGAGCTCCTACAATGAGCAGTTCTTC | CASSYSGRRSSYNEQFF
TRBD2 | TRBJ2-7 | few | TRBV5-6 | TGTGCCAGCAGCTTCCGCGGGAGGCTCTACGAGCAGTACTTC | CASSFRGRLYEQYF
- | TRBJ2-1 | - | TRBV5-1 | TGCGCCAGCAGCTTGGCCGCAGGTAGTCAGGGCCTAGGTGAGCAGTTCTTC | CASSLAAGSQGLGEQFF
TRBD1 | TRBJ2-1 | - | TRBV11-1 | TGTGCCAGCAGCTTAGAAGGTCCAGGGGGCTCCTACAATGAGCAGTTCTTC | CASSLEGPGGSYNEQFF
TRBD1 | TRBJ2-3 | - | TRBV29-1 | TGCAGCGTAGGACAGGGGGCCACAGATACGCAGTATTTT | CSVGQGATDTQYF
- | TRBJ2-5 | - | TRBV5-1 | TGCGCCAGCAGCTTGGCTCCAGGAATGGAGACCCAGTACTTC | CASSLAPGMETQYF
TRBD2 | TRBJ2-3 | - | TRBV2 | TGTGCCAGCAGAGGACTAGCTCCCTATCCCCAGTATTTT | CASRGLAPYPQYF
- | TRBJ2-3 | - | TRBV6-6 | TGTGCCAGCAGCGTTACCTCAGATACGCAGTATTTT | CASSVTSDTQYF
- | TRBJ2-5 | few | TRBV12-3/TRBV12-4 | TGTGCCAGCAGTTTAAAGGTAGAGACCCAGTACTTC | CASSLKVETQYF
- | TRBJ1-1 | - | TRBV7-9 | TGTGCCAGCAGCGCCCCCCCCCGGGTGGATGGGAACACTGAAGCTTTCTTT | CASSAPPRVDGNTEAFF
- | TRBJ2-2 | few | TRBV2 | TGTGCCAGCACAGGACAAAGGAACACCGGGGAGCTGTTTTTT | CASTGQRNTGELFF
- | TRBJ2-7 | many | TRBV7-9 | TGTGCCAGCAGCTTAAGAAACGAGCAGTACTTC | CASSLRNEQYF
- | TRBJ1-1 | - | TRBV20-1 | TGCAGTGCTAGTTCCAGATCGAACACTGAAGCTTTCTTT | CSASSRSNTEAFF